Presented here are 19 T cell receptor beta chains from one specimen sequenced in a study of early T cells in non-severe SARS-CoV-2 infection. TCRdb used MiXCR to reprocess the 5' RACE reads, holding one entry per CDR3 protein. The sample lists 40,000 to 60,000 distinct CDR3 sequences; roughly 9.8% were seen once. The sample comprised whole blood. The receptors shown here come from an adult who was a healthcare worker with PCR-confirmed SARS-CoV-2 infection or an uninfected control (not recorded which).

The chain is built from TRBV29-1 and TRBJ2-1; the match to TRBD1 covers 9 bases. Trimming removed 4 bases from V and 4 bases from J; junction bases left unmatched: 5. CDR1 and CDR2 (germline): SQVTM, ANQGSEA. This CDR3 is 14 amino acids long. Here the CDR3 reads CSVGWDRDYNEQFF. The CDR3 DNA is TGCAGCGTTGGGTGGGACAGGGATTACAATGAGCAGTTCTTC.

This clonotype has just a few counts. The V gene is TRBV28, the J gene TRBJ2-7; 10 nucleotides agree with TRBD2. The length of the CDR3 is 13 residues. With V trimmed by 7 bases and J by 4 bases, 4 bases remained unmatched. In germline, CDR1 is MDHEN, CDR2 SYDVKM. CDR3 residues: CASKAGGKYEQYF. The CDR3, as DNA: TGTGCCAGCAAAGCGGGAGGGAAGTACGAGCAGTACTTC.

This clonotype was detected a few times. V is TRBV29-1 and J is TRBJ2-7; TRBD1 agrees at 9 bases. Germline V gene data show CDR1 as SQVTM and CDR2 as ANQGSEA. V was clipped by 7 bases and J by 5 bases; unmatched bases: 6. This CDR3 has 12 amino acids. The CDR3 region has the DNA TGCAGCGCCCGGACAGGGGACCACGAGCAGTACTTC. It specifies CSARTGDHEQYF.

The chain couples TRBV15 to TRBJ2-7; 8 positions agree with TRBD1. The germline V gene encodes CDR1 LNHNV and CDR2 YYDKDF (reference sequence). J was trimmed by 7 bases and V by 0 bases; bases with no gene match: 14. The CDR3 sequence is 17 residues long. The CDR3 is CATSRDPIGTGMGEQYF. CDR3 nucleotide sequence: TGTGCCACCAGCAGAGATCCCATAGGGACAGGAATGGGGGAGCAGTACTTC.

This clonotype was observed at least ten times. This chain joins TRBV2 and TRBJ2-4, with TRBD1 matching over 9 bases. Germline assignment: CDR1 SNHLY and CDR2 FYNNEI. The trim removed 0 bases at V and 9 bases at J, leaving 6 bases unmatched. CDR3 size: 15 residues. CDR3 nucleotides: TGTGCCAGCAGTGAAGCGGGACAGGGCTATTCCATTCAGTACTTC. Its protein product is CASSEAGQGYSIQYF.

The genes are TRBV7-2 and TRBJ2-1; the D gene is possibly TRBD2 (6 bases). The CDR3 loop spans 15 amino acids. Trimming left V 4 bases short and J 10 bases short, with 20 bases between. Germline assignment: CDR1 SGHTA and CDR2 FQGNSA. CDR3 DNA: TGTGCCAGCAGCTCCCTTAGCGGCTTCCCCCCCGAGCAGTTCTTC. It specifies CASSSLSGFPPEQFF. The full variable domain, completed using reference TRBV7-2 and TRBJ2-1, is GAGVSQSPSNKVTEKGKDVELRCDPISGHTALYWYRQSLGQGLEFLIYFQGNSAPDKSGLPSDRFSAERTGGSVSTLTIQRTQQEDSAVYLCASSSLSGFPPEQFFGPGTRLTVL.

This clonotype was counted at least ten times. This sequence joins TRBV27 and TRBJ2-1, with D tentatively TRBD2 (6 bases). This CDR3 is 15 amino acids long. CDR1 and CDR2 (germline): MNHEY, SMNVEV (reference sequence). Trimming removed 3 bases at V and 7 bases at J, with 16 bases between. DNA for the CDR3: TGTGCCAGCAGTTTGGAACGGGAGACAAGAAATGAGCAGTTCTTC. This sequence encodes CASSLERETRNEQFF.

This clonotype was seen ten or more times. The rearrangement joins TRBV5-4 to TRBJ2-5; unclear D gene. Germline loops: CDR1 SGHNT, CDR2 YYREEE (reference sequence). The CDR3 extends over 16 amino acids. The ends were cut back, 0 bases at V and 0 bases at J, with 12 bases in the middle. CDR3 bases: TGTGCCAGCAGCTTGGCCTTCGCTGGACACCAAGAGACCCAGTACTTC. As protein: CASSLAFAGHQETQYF.

This clonotype was seen at least ten times. The chain links TRBV7-9 to TRBJ2-1, with D perhaps being TRBD1 or TRBD2 (5 bases each). There are 13 residues in the CDR3. Germline CDR1 SEHNR, CDR2 FQNEAQ (reference sequence). Trimming took off 6 bases at V and 6 bases at J, with 12 bases between the two ends. The CDR3 is CASRSGTLNEQFF. DNA of the CDR3: TGTGCCAGCAGATCCGGGACCCTCAATGAGCAGTTCTTC.

This clonotype was seen many times. The chain combines TRBV7-9 with TRBJ2-7; 13 bases are a match to TRBD2. The CDR3 runs to 18 residues. CDR1 and CDR2 from the germline V gene are SEHNR and FQNEAQ (reference sequence). V lost 0 bases, J lost 2 bases, and 7 bases stayed unmatched. The CDR3 spells CASSLAGLAGERTYEQYF. The CDR3, as DNA: TGTGCCAGCAGCTTAGCCGGACTAGCGGGAGAGAGGACCTACGAGCAGTACTTC.

The chain employs TRBV25-1 and TRBJ2-7, with a weak D call TRBD2 (6 bases). The ends were cut back, 6 bases at V and 4 bases at J, with 7 bases in the middle. CDR1 is MGHDK and CDR2 is SYGVNS in the germline V gene. CDR3 length: 11 amino acids. The CDR3 reads CASRAGYEQYF. The CDR3, as DNA: TGTGCCAGCAGGGCGGGGTACGAGCAGTACTTC.

This clonotype occurred many times. CDR3 sequence: CASSLELAGAGELFF. CDR3 nucleotides: TGTGCCAGCAGCTTGGAGCTAGCGGGAGCCGGGGAGCTGTTTTTT. J is TRBJ2-2 and V is TRBV7-7, with TRBD2 matching over 10 bases. The CDR3 is 15 residues long. Germline V CDR1 and CDR2: SSHAT, FNYEAQ (reference sequence). The ends lost 3 bases at V and 6 bases at J; junction bases unmatched: 4. Together with reference TRBV7-7 and TRBJ2-2, the CDR3 gives the full variable domain: GAGVSQSPRYKVTKRGQDVTLRCDPISSHATLYWYQQALGQGPEFLTYFNYEAQPDKSGLPSDRFSAERPEGSISTLTIQRTEQRDSAMYRCASSLELAGAGELFFGEGSRLTVL.

This clonotype showed up just a few times. This chain connects TRBV3-1 to TRBJ2-3, with 11 bases identical to TRBD2. The CDR3 extends over 17 amino acids. The V gene's germline CDR1 is LGHDT and CDR2 YNNKEL (reference sequence). The junction had 5 bases not matched to a gene; V was cut back by 0 bases and J by 3 bases. The CDR3 reads CASSQELAGGWTDTQYF. CDR3 nucleotide sequence: TGTGCCAGCAGCCAAGAGCTAGCGGGAGGTTGGACAGATACGCAGTATTTT.

This clonotype was seen only a few times. This chain joins TRBV7-8 and TRBJ2-1; D might be TRBD1 (5 bases). The V gene lost 8 bases and the J gene lost 8 bases, with 10 bases spanning the gap. Germline CDR1 is SGHVS and CDR2 is FQNEAQ. The CDR3 has 11 residues. Here the CDR3 reads CASAGYDEQFF. CDR3 nucleotides: TGTGCCAGCGCAGGGTACGATGAGCAGTTCTTC.

This clonotype was recorded a few times. V is TRBV28 and J is TRBJ1-2; 9 nucleotides match TRBD1. The CDR3 totals 13 residues. CDR1 and CDR2 from the germline V gene are MDHEN and SYDVKM. V was pared by 4 bases and J by 6 bases, with 3 bases of the junction left unmatched. In DNA, the CDR3 is TGTGCCAGCAGTTGGACAGGGGTGAATGGCTACACCTTC. As protein: CASSWTGVNGYTF.

This clonotype has a count of ten or more. The rearrangement links TRBV29-1 to TRBJ1-1; 7 bases agree with TRBD1. The V and J ends lost 4 bases and 0 bases, in that order; junction bases with no gene match: 2. The CDR3 extends over 13 amino acids. Germline values: CDR1 SQVTM, CDR2 ANQGSEA. CDR3 residues: CSVVGQLNTEAFF. The CDR3 DNA follows: TGCAGCGTTGTGGGACAGTTGAACACTGAAGCTTTCTTT.

This clonotype appeared many times. V is TRBV4-2 and J is TRBJ2-1; TRBD2 matches at 14 bases. This CDR3 has 17 residues. Trimming at V came to 5 bases and at J to 10 bases, leaving 13 bases not matched to a gene. Germline V gives CDR1 LGHNA, CDR2 YNFKEQ. CDR3 sequence reads: CASSVTSGRALYREQFF. CDR3 bases: TGTGCCAGCAGCGTGACTAGCGGGAGGGCCCTATACCGGGAGCAGTTCTTC.

This clonotype came up many times. This rearrangement joins TRBV7-9 to TRBJ2-7; D is possibly TRBD2 (6 bases). The V gene's germline CDR1 is SEHNR and CDR2 FQNEAQ (reference sequence). V lost 2 bases and J 4 bases, leaving 15 bases between the germline ends. CDR3 size: 15 residues. The CDR3 loop is CASSLLHGTEYEQYF. Written as DNA, the CDR3 is TGTGCCAGCAGCTTATTGCATGGGACTGAGTACGAGCAGTACTTC.

Many counts were recorded for this clonotype. Here the CDR3 reads CASSRVRGETQYF. CDR3 DNA: TGTGCCAGCAGTCGCGTCCGGGGAGAGACCCAGTACTTC. The rearrangement uses TRBV2 and TRBJ2-5; perhaps TRBD2 as D (5 bases). Germline lookup yields CDR1 SNHLY and CDR2 FYNNEI. There are 13 residues in the CDR3. The V end lost 5 bases, the J end lost 4 bases, and 11 bases lay between the germline ends.